The 32 T cell receptor beta chains below come from one sample, sequenced in a study of cytomegalovirus exposure and HLA in healthy donors (TCRdb year 2017). The library was built by means of the immunoSEQ multiplex PCR assay. For the multiplex PCR, a mixture combining 60 forward primers for TCR Vbeta segments and 13 reverse primers for TCR Jbeta segments was used. TCRdb provides this immuneACCESS table in a form limited to in-frame rearrangements. Some clones are lacking; in checked studies, under half of them reflect an unresolved V gene, and why the rest are absent is not known. Across this sample there are about 130,000 clones, with approximately 80% seen only once. The ten largest clones take up less than 4.5% of the sample. The sequenced sample consisted of PBMCs. These receptors all come from a man between 35 and 55 years old in good health and CMV-seronegative.

The chain employs TRBV25-1 and TRBJ1-6; D not certain. There are 11 residues in the CDR3. The ends were cut back, 4 bases at V and 14 bases at J, with 9 bases in the middle. Germline CDR1 MGHDK, CDR2 SYGVNS. CDR3 nucleotides: TGTGCCAGCAGTGGTAGCTGGTCCCTCCACTTT. Translation: CASSGSWSLHF.

The chain uses TRBV9 and TRBJ2-5, with 10 bases fitting TRBD2. Germline trimming cut 0 bases from V and 3 bases from J; bases unmatched to any gene: 2. Germline CDR1 SGDLS, CDR2 YYNGEE. This CDR3 spans 15 amino acids. CDR3 amino acids: CASSVGAGGEETQYF. For the CDR3, the DNA is TGTGCCAGCAGCGTAGGAGCGGGGGGGGAAGAGACCCAGTACTTC.

This clone was counted a single time. The CDR3 protein is CASSQETGVGDGYTF. CDR3 in DNA: TGTGCCAGCAGCCAAGAAACAGGGGTAGGTGATGGCTACACCTTC. V and J are TRBV4-2 and TRBJ1-2, with 7 bases identical to TRBD1. Germline V gene lookup returns CDR1 LGHNA and CDR2 YNFKEQ. CDR3 size: 15 residues. Losses at the gene ends were 0 bases for V and 6 bases for J; bases not matched to a gene: 7.

This clone appeared a few times. The chain is built from TRBV9 and TRBJ1-4; TRBD1 matches 7 bases. The trim removed 4 bases at V and 8 bases at J, leaving 11 bases unmatched. CDR1 and CDR2 (germline): SGDLS, YYNGEE. The CDR3 totals 15 residues. The CDR3 region is CASSQNPTGQEKLFF. The CDR3 bases are TGTGCCAGCAGCCAAAACCCGACAGGGCAGGAAAAACTGTTTTTT.

The CDR3 spells CASSRNRGQNNYGYTF. As DNA, the CDR3 is TGTGCCAGCTCACGAAACAGGGGTCAAAATAACTATGGCTACACCTTC. The chain joins TRBV18 to TRBJ1-2, with TRBD1 identical over 7 bases. The germline V gene encodes CDR1 KGHSH and CDR2 LQKENI. The V and J ends lost 4 bases and 1 base, in that order; junction bases with no gene match: 9. The CDR3 consists of 16 residues.

In this sample, this clone turned up a few times. The V gene is TRBV18, the J gene TRBJ1-3, with 8 bases that match TRBD1. The ends lost 5 bases at V and 2 bases at J; junction bases unmatched: 8. The CDR3 is 16 amino acids. Germline values: CDR1 KGHSH, CDR2 LQKENI. Written as DNA, the CDR3 is TGTGCCAGCTCAGCCGCAGGGGGCCCCACTGGAAACACCATATATTTT. Translated, it gives CASSAAGGPTGNTIYF.

The V call is TRBV7-6, the J call TRBJ2-5, with D hard to call. Germline V gene data show CDR1 as SGHVS and CDR2 as FNYEAQ. The CDR3 is 14 residues long. The V end lost 5 bases, the J end lost 2 bases, and 12 bases lay between the germline ends. This CDR3 reads CASSPEQNQETQYF. The CDR3 DNA is TGTGCCAGCAGCCCGGAGCAGAATCAAGAGACCCAGTACTTC.

This sequence joins TRBV29-1 and TRBJ2-7, with 7 bases aligning to TRBD2. CDR3 length: 13 residues. Germline CDR1 is SQVTM and CDR2 is ANQGSEA. With V trimmed by 4 bases and J by 3 bases, 6 bases remained unmatched. CDR3 bases: TGCAGCGTTGCGGGGTCGGGGGGCTACGAGCAGTACTTC. This sequence encodes CSVAGSGGYEQYF.

The chain employs TRBV9 and TRBJ2-1; TRBD2 might be the D (6 bases). This CDR3 region has 15 residues. The germline V gene has CDR1 SGDLS and CDR2 YYNGEE. Trimming stripped 0 bases from V and 4 bases from J, with 11 bases between. The CDR3 here is CASSVGGETYNEQFF. DNA for the CDR3: TGTGCCAGCAGCGTAGGCGGGGAGACGTACAATGAGCAGTTCTTC.

The rearrangement uses TRBV5-4 and TRBJ2-7, with 8 bases lining up with TRBD2. Germline loops: CDR1 SGHNT, CDR2 YYREEE (reference sequence). The CDR3 totals 13 residues. V lost 3 bases to trimming and J lost 4 bases; unmatched junction nucleotides: 3. CDR3 amino acids: CASSYGGAYEQYF. The CDR3 nucleotides read TGTGCCAGCAGCTACGGGGGGGCTTACGAGCAGTACTTC.

The chain joins TRBV4-1 to TRBJ2-5, with 7 bases fitting TRBD2. The germline V gene encodes CDR1 MGHRA and CDR2 YSYEKL. V trimming: 3 bases; J trimming: 0 bases; junction bases outside the gene matches: 10. This CDR3 region has 17 residues. The CDR3 protein is CASSHGASGVNQETQYF. CDR3 sequence (DNA): TGCGCCAGCAGCCACGGAGCTAGCGGAGTGAACCAAGAGACCCAGTACTTC.

The CDR3 coding sequence is TGTGCCAGCCGCCTTGGCGGGGCTGGAAACACCATATATTTT. This translates into CASRLGGAGNTIYF. The V and J genes are TRBV6-5 and TRBJ1-3; D ambiguous. Germline values: CDR1 MNHEY, CDR2 SVGAGI. CDR3 size: 14 residues. Trimming cost V 8 bases and J 2 bases, with 13 bases left between them.

The chain recombines TRBV5-1 with TRBJ2-5, with D unresolved. The CDR3 totals 14 residues. Trimming took 0 bases from V and 7 from J, leaving 13 bases between them. Germline V gives CDR1 SGHRS, CDR2 YFSETQ. CDR3 region: CASSLAEVLGTQYF. In DNA, the CDR3 is TGCGCCAGCAGCTTGGCTGAGGTTTTGGGGACCCAGTACTTC.

J is TRBJ2-2 and V is TRBV2; D perhaps matches TRBD2 (5 bases). There are 16 residues in the CDR3. V was clipped by 5 bases and J by 4 bases, with 17 bases between them. Per the germline V gene, CDR1 is SNHLY and CDR2 is FYNNEI. The CDR3 DNA reads as TGTGCCAGCAGTAGACGGGGAGACCTGGGCACCGGGGAGCTGTTTTTT. Translated: CASSRRGDLGTGELFF.

This chain joins TRBV5-1 and TRBJ2-7, with TRBD1 matching over 7 bases. This CDR3 is 15 amino acids long. V trimming: 4 bases; J trimming: 0 bases; junction bases outside the gene matches: 7. CDR1 and CDR2 (germline): SGHRS, YFSETQ. CDR3 DNA: TGCGCCAGCAGCACCGCAGACAGGGACTCCTACGAGCAGTACTTC. It codes for CASSTADRDSYEQYF.

This sequence joins TRBV5-6 and TRBJ1-1; a weak D match, TRBD1 (5 bases). The ends were cut back, 4 bases at V and 4 bases at J, with 11 bases in the middle. The CDR3 has 13 amino acids. Germline CDR1 and CDR2: SGHDT and YYEEEE. CDR3 DNA: TGTGCCAGCAGCCCGTCGGGGGGCACTGAAGCTTTCTTT. Protein sequence: CASSPSGGTEAFF.

The chain carries TRBV9 and TRBJ1-2, with a possible D match to TRBD1 (5 bases). The CDR3 contains 15 residues. The V and J ends lost 3 bases and 4 bases respectively, with 16 bases between them. The germline CDR1 and CDR2 sequences are SGDLS and YYNGEE. Here the CDR3 reads CASSGYRSTAYGYTF. CDR3 nucleotide sequence: TGTGCCAGCAGCGGGTACCGTTCGACAGCCTATGGCTACACCTTC.

The chain recombines TRBV29-1 with TRBJ1-3, with TRBD1 identical over 10 bases. The CDR3 extends over 19 amino acids. Germline loops: CDR1 SQVTM, CDR2 ANQGSEA. With V trimmed by 6 bases and J by 0 bases, 17 bases remained unmatched. The CDR3 is CSVMVWDRGLHLSGNTIYF. The CDR3 DNA sequence: TGCAGCGTGATGGTATGGGACAGGGGTCTCCACCTCTCTGGAAACACCATATATTTT.

This clone was observed a handful of times. V usage is TRBV5-6 and J usage is TRBJ2-7; 11 positions agree with TRBD2. This CDR3 is 15 amino acids long. Germline V gives CDR1 SGHDT, CDR2 YYEEEE. With V trimmed by 1 base and J by 5 bases, 5 bases remained unmatched. The CDR3 region has the DNA TGTGCCAGCAGCTTGCCGGGACTAGCGGAGGACGAGCAGTACTTC. This gives the protein CASSLPGLAEDEQYF.

This chain links TRBV7-9 with TRBJ1-1; the match to TRBD1 covers 9 bases. Germline loops: CDR1 SEHNR, CDR2 FQNEAQ (reference sequence). Trimming at V came to 5 bases and at J to 4 bases, leaving 11 bases not matched to a gene. The CDR3 contains 16 residues. CDR3 region: CASSPGQGSRSTEAFF. For the CDR3, the DNA is TGTGCCAGCAGCCCCGGACAGGGGTCGAGAAGCACTGAAGCTTTCTTT.

V usage is TRBV10-3 and J usage is TRBJ1-5; 8 nucleotides agree with TRBD1. This CDR3 spans 14 amino acids. Looked up from germline, CDR1 is ENHRY and CDR2 is SYGVKD. After removal of 6 bases from V and 6 bases from J, the junction contained 7 bases not matched to a gene. As DNA, the CDR3 is TGTGCCATCAGGGACCACAGGGGGAGTCAGCCCCAGCATTTT. It translates to CAIRDHRGSQPQHF.

In its sample, this clone was seen once. V gene TRBV5-1 combines with J gene TRBJ2-6; a weak D match, TRBD2 (5 bases). Germline values: CDR1 SGHRS, CDR2 YFSETQ. The CDR3 length is 15 residues. The V and J ends lost 2 bases and 3 bases respectively, with 9 bases between them. Written as DNA, the CDR3 is TGCGCCAGCAGCTTCGCCGGGGATGGGGCCAACGTCCTGACTTTC. Translating it yields CASSFAGDGANVLTF.

Here the CDR3 reads CASSLGVRGGAKNIQYF. DNA for the CDR3: TGTGCCAGCAGCTTAGGGGTGCGGGGGGGAGCCAAAAACATTCAGTACTTC. V usage is TRBV7-8 and J usage is TRBJ2-4, with 9 bases lining up with TRBD2. Germline-derived CDR1 and CDR2 are SGHVS and FQNEAQ. This CDR3 is built from 17 residues. V dropped 1 base and J dropped 0; count of bases not matched to a gene: 4.

This clone was seen more than once but under ten times. The CDR3 is CASRTNRGRPSNFNLYGYTF. For the CDR3, the DNA is TGTGCAAGTCGCACAAACAGGGGACGACCCTCCAATTTCAACCTCTATGGCTACACCTTC. The V gene is TRBV12-2, the J gene TRBJ1-2; TRBD1, the D gene given by the table, was not confirmed from the DNA. TRBV12-2 is a pseudogene segment. The CDR3 totals 20 residues.

This chain uses TRBV4-2 with TRBJ2-7; D possibly corresponds to TRBD1 (5 bases). The ends were cut back, 5 bases at V and 3 bases at J, with 14 bases in the middle. Germline CDR1 LGHNA, CDR2 YNFKEQ. This CDR3 has 14 residues. This chain's CDR3 is CASSGAGADYEQYF. The DNA of the CDR3 is TGTGCCAGCAGCGGAGCTGGGGCAGACTACGAGCAGTACTTC.

The chain combines TRBV10-3 with TRBJ2-3, with TRBD1 matching over 8 bases. This CDR3 region has 15 residues. Trimming at V came to 2 bases and at J to 2 bases, leaving 3 bases not matched to a gene. Germline CDR1 and CDR2: ENHRY and SYGVKD. The CDR3: CAISEDRGTTDTQYF. CDR3 in DNA: TGTGCCATCAGTGAGGACAGGGGTACCACAGATACGCAGTATTTT.

V gene TRBV6-1 combines with J gene TRBJ2-7; maybe TRBD1 (5 bases). The CDR3 runs to 13 residues. Per germline, CDR1 MNHNS and CDR2 SASEGT. V shed 9 bases and J shed 3 bases, with 15 bases lying between them. The DNA of the CDR3 is TGTGCCAGTACGAAGGGGATCCGCTACGAGCAGTACTTC. This codes for CASTKGIRYEQYF.

This chain joins TRBV7-2 and TRBJ1-3; TRBD1 aligns across 8 bases. This CDR3 region has 17 residues. Germline V gene lookup returns CDR1 SGHTA and CDR2 FQGNSA. V shed 4 bases, J shed 0 bases, and the junction held 8 bases outside the gene matches. The CDR3 nucleotides are TGTGCCAGCAGCTCCCCGGGACAGGTTAGCTCTGGAAACACCATATATTTT. Translation gives CASSSPGQVSSGNTIYF.

The gene calls are TRBV19 and TRBJ2-5; weak D call: TRBD2 (6 bases). CDR1 and CDR2 (germline): LNHDA, SQIVND (reference sequence). Trimming cost V 4 bases and J 5 bases, with 17 bases left between them. CDR3 length equals 15 residues. The CDR3 is CASSTRDSKGETQYF. CDR3 DNA: TGTGCCAGTAGTACCAGGGACTCCAAGGGGGAGACCCAGTACTTC.

The chain has TRBV28 and TRBJ1-2; 7 bases are shared with TRBD1. This CDR3 spans 13 amino acids. CDR1 is MDHEN and CDR2 is SYDVKM in the germline V gene. Germline trimming cut 6 bases from V and 3 bases from J; bases unmatched to any gene: 4. The CDR3 reads CASRAQGDYGYTF. CDR3 bases: TGTGCCAGCAGAGCTCAGGGGGACTATGGCTACACCTTC.

This rearrangement joins TRBV4-3 to TRBJ2-1; 8 nucleotides align to TRBD2. Germline V gene sequence: CDR1 LGHNA, CDR2 YSLEER. The CDR3 has 17 residues. J was trimmed by 4 bases and V by 0 bases; bases with no gene match: 8. The CDR3 sequence is CASSQDGGGSIYNEQFF. CDR3 nucleotides: TGCGCCAGCAGCCAAGATGGCGGGGGGTCTATTTACAATGAGCAGTTCTTC.

The chain combines TRBV9 with TRBJ1-6; 9 bases are a match to TRBD1. The CDR3 has 16 residues. The V segment lost 4 bases and the J segment 5 bases; nucleotides outside the gene matches: 7. Germline loops: CDR1 SGDLS, CDR2 YYNGEE. The DNA for the CDR3 is TGTGCCAGCAGCCCCGGGACAGGGCTCAATAATTCACCCCTCCACTTT. This codes for CASSPGTGLNNSPLHF. Variable domain in full (rest from reference TRBV9 and TRBJ1-6): DSGVTQTPKHLITATGQRVTLRCSPRSGDLSVYWYQQSLDQGLQFLIQYYNGEERAKGNILERFSAQQFPDLHSELNLSSLELGDSALYFCASSPGTGLNNSPLHFGNGTRLTVT.